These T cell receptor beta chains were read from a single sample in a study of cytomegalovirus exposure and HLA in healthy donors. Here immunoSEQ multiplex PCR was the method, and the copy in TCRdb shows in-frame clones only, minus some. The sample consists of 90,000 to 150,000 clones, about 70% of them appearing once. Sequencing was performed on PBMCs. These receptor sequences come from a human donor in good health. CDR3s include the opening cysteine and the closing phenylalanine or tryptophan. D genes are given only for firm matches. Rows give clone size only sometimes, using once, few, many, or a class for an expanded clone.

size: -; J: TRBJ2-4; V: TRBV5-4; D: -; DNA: TGTGCCAGCAGCTTGGGGCCAAACATTCAGTACTTC; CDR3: CASSLGPNIQYF
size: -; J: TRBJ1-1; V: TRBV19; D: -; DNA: TGTGCCAGTAGCATGCACAGGGCGAACACTGAAGCTTTCTTT; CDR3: CASSMHRANTEAFF
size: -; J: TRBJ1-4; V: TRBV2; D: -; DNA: TGTGCCAGCAGTGGAGGTGAAAAACTGTTTTTT; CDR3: CASSGGEKLFF
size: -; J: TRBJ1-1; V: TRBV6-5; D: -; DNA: TGTGCCAGCAGTTACTCGAGGTCTTCAAACACTGAAGCTTTCTTT; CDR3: CASSYSRSSNTEAFF
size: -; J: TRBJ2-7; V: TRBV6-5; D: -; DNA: TGTGCCAGCAGTTACGGTGGGGACTCTCGCTACGAGCAGTACTTC; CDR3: CASSYGGDSRYEQYF
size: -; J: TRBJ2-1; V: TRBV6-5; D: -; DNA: TGTGCCAGCAGTTACAGGGACATCGCTTACAATGAGCAGTTCTTC; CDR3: CASSYRDIAYNEQFF
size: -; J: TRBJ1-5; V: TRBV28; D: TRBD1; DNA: TGTGCCAGCAGTTTAACAGGGGGAGCGAGTCAGCCCCAGCATTTT; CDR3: CASSLTGGASQPQHF
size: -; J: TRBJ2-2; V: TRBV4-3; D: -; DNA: TGCGCCAGCAGCCAAGATGGGCCTCCCACCGGGGAGCTGTTTTTT; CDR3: CASSQDGPPTGELFF
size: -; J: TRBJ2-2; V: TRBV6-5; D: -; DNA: TGTGCCAGCAGTTGGGCCGGGAGAAACACCGGGGAGCTGTTTTTT; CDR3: CASSWAGRNTGELFF
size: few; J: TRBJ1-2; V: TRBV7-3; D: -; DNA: TGTGCCAGCAGCTTACTCAGGGCGCGAAGAGTTGATGGCTACACCTTC; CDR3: CASSLLRARRVDGYTF
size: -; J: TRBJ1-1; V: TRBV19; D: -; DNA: TGTGCCAGTAGTATTGGGGTCAAGCGGGCTTTCTTT; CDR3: CASSIGVKRAFF
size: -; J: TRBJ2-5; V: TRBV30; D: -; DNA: TGTGCCTGGAGGGAAGGACTACCCCAAGAGACCCAGTACTTC; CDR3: CAWREGLPQETQYF
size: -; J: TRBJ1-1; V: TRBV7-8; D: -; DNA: TGTGCCAGCAGCGTAATGGGCCAGTGGAACACTGAAGCTTTCTTT; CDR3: CASSVMGQWNTEAFF
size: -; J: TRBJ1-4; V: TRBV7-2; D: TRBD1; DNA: TGTGCCAGCAGCTCATCACCGCCGGGACAGCATAATGAAAAACTGTTTTTT; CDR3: CASSSSPPGQHNEKLFF
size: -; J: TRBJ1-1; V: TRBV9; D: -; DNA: TGTGCCAGCAGCAAGGACATGGACACTGAAGCTTTCTTT; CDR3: CASSKDMDTEAFF
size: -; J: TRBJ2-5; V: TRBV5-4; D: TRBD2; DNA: TGTGCCAGCAGTCTTCCGGGACTACGCCAAGAGACCCAGTACTTC; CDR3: CASSLPGLRQETQYF
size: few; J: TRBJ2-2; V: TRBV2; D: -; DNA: TGTGCCAGCAAGGAGCTAACGAGCACCGGGGAGCTGTTTTTT; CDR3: CASKELTSTGELFF
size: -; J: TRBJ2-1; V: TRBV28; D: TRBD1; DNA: TGTGCCAGCAGTTACGGGACAGGGAATTACAATGAGCAGTTCTTC; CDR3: CASSYGTGNYNEQFF
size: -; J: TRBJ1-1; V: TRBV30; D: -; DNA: TGTGCCTGGGGGGGGGTTGACACTGAAGCTTTCTTT; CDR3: CAWGGVDTEAFF
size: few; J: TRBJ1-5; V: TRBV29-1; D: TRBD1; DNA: TGCAGCGTTGGGATAGGACAGGGGTTCAATCAGCCCCAGCATTTT; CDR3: CSVGIGQGFNQPQHF
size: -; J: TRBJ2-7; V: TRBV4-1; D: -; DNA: TGCGCCAGCAGCCAAGTGGCCAGCTCCTACGAGCAGTACTTC; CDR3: CASSQVASSYEQYF
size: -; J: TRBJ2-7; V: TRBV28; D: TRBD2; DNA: TGTGCCAGCCGGCTAGCGGGAGACGAGGACGAGCAGTACTTC; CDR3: CASRLAGDEDEQYF
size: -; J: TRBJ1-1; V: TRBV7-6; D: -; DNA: TGTGCCAGCAGCAACCGGGAGGAGCTGAACACTGAAGCTTTCTTT; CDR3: CASSNREELNTEAFF
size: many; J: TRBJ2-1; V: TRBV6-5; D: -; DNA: TGTGCCAGCAAGGAGAGAGATGAGCAGTTCTTC; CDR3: CASKERDEQFF
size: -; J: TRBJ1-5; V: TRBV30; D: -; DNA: TGTGCCTGGAGTCCCGGGAGCAATCAGCCCCAGCATTTT; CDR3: CAWSPGSNQPQHF
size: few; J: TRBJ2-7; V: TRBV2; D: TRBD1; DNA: TGTGCCAGCAGTGACGCGACAGGGGTCTACGAGCAGTACTTC; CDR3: CASSDATGVYEQYF
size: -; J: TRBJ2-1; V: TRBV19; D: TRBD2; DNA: TGTGCCAGTAGATCGGGACTAGCGGGAGTTAATGAGCAGTTCTTC; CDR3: CASRSGLAGVNEQFF
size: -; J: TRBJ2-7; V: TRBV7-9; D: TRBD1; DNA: TGTTCCAGCAGCTCCGAATACAGGGGGGCGACCTACGAGCAGTACTTC; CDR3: CSSSSEYRGATYEQYF
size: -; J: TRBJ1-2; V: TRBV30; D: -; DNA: TGTGCCTGCCCACGAGGGCGCATCTCTAACTATGGCTACACCTTC; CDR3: CACPRGRISNYGYTF
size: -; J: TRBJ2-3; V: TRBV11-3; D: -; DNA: TGTGCCAGCAGCTTAGAGGCAGGGGCAGATACGCAGTATTTT; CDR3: CASSLEAGADTQYF
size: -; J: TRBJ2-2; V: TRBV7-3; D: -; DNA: TGTGCCAGCAGCTTAAATCCAGGGTGGACCGGGGAGCTGTTTTTT; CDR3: CASSLNPGWTGELFF
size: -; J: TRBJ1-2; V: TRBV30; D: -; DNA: TGTGCCTGGAGTGCGGGAAACTATGGCTACACCTTC; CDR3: CAWSAGNYGYTF
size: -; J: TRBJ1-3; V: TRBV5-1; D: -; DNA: TGCGCCAGCAGCTTGACGTCCGGAACAGGGGGAAACACCATATATTTT; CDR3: CASSLTSGTGGNTIYF
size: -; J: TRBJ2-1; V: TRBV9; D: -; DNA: TGTGCCAGCAGCGTAGGGCCGGGGGGCGACTACAATGAGCAGTTCTTC; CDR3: CASSVGPGGDYNEQFF
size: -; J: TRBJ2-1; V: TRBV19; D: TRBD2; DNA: TGTGCCAGTAGTACTCGGACTAGCGGGGGAACTTACAATGAGCAGTTCTTC; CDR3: CASSTRTSGGTYNEQFF
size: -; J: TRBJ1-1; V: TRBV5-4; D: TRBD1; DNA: TGTGCCAGCAGCCCGGGACAGGGGGGGAACACTGAAGCTTTCTTT; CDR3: CASSPGQGGNTEAFF
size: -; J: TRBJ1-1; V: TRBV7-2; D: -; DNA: TGTGCCAGCAGCTCCTTAGGGGTACGGTCCCATCCGAACACTGAAGCTTTCTTT; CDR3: CASSSLGVRSHPNTEAFF
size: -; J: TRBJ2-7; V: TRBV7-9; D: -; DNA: TGTGCCAGCAGCCCGGCCGGGATCGAGCAGTACTTC; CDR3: CASSPAGIEQYF
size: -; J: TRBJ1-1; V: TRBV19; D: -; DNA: TGTGCCAGTACCCTCCGTCTGAACACTGAAGCTTTCTTT; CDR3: CASTLRLNTEAFF
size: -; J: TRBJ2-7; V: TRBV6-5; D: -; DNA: TGTGCCAGCAGGGGCAGGGGTTCCTACGAGCAGTACTTC; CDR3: CASRGRGSYEQYF
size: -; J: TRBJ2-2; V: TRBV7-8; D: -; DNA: TGTGCCAGCAGGTTTCTAAGGACGGGAGTAGACCAGAACACCGGGGAGCTGTTTTTT; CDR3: CASRFLRTGVDQNTGELFF